This TCR beta chain was sequenced in a study of OX40 agonist ivuxolimab in advanced cancers. Study conclusions and caveats: Fewer expanded clones were found on average in CD4+ than in CD8+ T cells.

The data were produced by immunoSEQ multiplex PCR, yet TCRdb's version contains in-frame clones alone and is incomplete. The sample lists several thousand clones, approximately 70% seen once, with around 40% in the top ten. The V end was cut by 1 base, the J end by 1 base, with 7 bases between. The CDR3 loop spans 14 amino acids. Germline-derived CDR1 and CDR2 are SQVTM and ANQGSEA. With respect to this clone: Its cognate antigen is unknown.

The chain links TRBV29-1 to TRBJ2-2; the D is unclear. Source: CD4+ or CD8+ T cells sorted from blood, taken in a trial of the OX40 agonist ivuxolimab. The receptor was derived from an adult with an advanced solid tumor such as melanoma, head and neck, liver or kidney cancer. DNA for the CDR3: TGCAGCGTTGAAGTGCAGGAGAACACCGGGGAGCTGTTTTTT. As protein: CSVEVQENTGELFF.